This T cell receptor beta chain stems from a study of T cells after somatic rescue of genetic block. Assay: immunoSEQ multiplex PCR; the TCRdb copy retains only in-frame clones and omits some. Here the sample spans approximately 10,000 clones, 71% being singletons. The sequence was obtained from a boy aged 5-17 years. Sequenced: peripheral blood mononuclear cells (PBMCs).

For the CDR3, the DNA is TGCGCCAGCAGCTTACTAGCGGGGATCACAGATACGCAGTATTTT. Amino acids: CASSLLAGITDTQYF. This sequence joins TRBV5-1 and TRBJ2-3; 10 bases fit TRBD2. CDR1 SGHRS and CDR2 YFSETQ come from the germline V gene. This CDR3 has 15 residues. The ends lost 2 bases at V and 2 bases at J; junction bases unmatched: 2.